One sample yielded the 30 T cell receptor beta chains listed below, sequenced in a study of blood T cells in healthy people across ages. Primed by a sample-barcoded 5' primer and a J-beta primer mix, a second PCR proceeded for about 7 to 12 cycles. TCRdb re-called the 5' RACE reads with MiXCR, one entry per CDR3 protein. The repertoire has over a million distinct CDR3 sequences, approximately 63% of them found once; the top ten carry roughly 7%. The sequencing sample was made of blood. All receptors derive from a man aged 18 to 30 in good health.

The J gene is TRBJ2-1, the V gene TRBV9; D not certain. Trimming took off 0 bases at V and 8 bases at J, with 18 bases between the two ends. Germline V gene sequence: CDR1 SGDLS, CDR2 YYNGEE. The CDR3 length is 16 residues. CDR3 nucleotide sequence: TGTGCCAGCAGCGTAGAGGGTACCCCAGGTTTCGATGAGCAGTTCTTC. Translating it yields CASSVEGTPGFDEQFF.

The chain couples TRBV5-1 to TRBJ2-3; D may correspond to TRBD1 or TRBD2 (6 bases each). The germline gives CDR1 SGHRS, CDR2 YFSETQ. This CDR3 spans 15 amino acids. V shed 4 bases and J shed 1 base, with 13 bases lying between them. In DNA, the CDR3 is TGCGCCAGCAGCACACAGGGAGGTGGCACAGATACGCAGTATTTT. Translated: CASSTQGGGTDTQYF.

V gene TRBV30 combines with J gene TRBJ2-3; 10 bases match TRBD2. The germline V gene encodes CDR1 GTSNPN and CDR2 SVGIG (reference sequence). The CDR3 is 16 residues long. V lost 0 bases to trimming and J lost 5 bases; unmatched junction nucleotides: 8. The CDR3 DNA follows: TGTGCCTGGAGTGTACCATCGACTAGCGGGCGAGATACGCAGTATTTT. This sequence encodes CAWSVPSTSGRDTQYF.

This clonotype was observed many times. Written as DNA, the CDR3 is TGCAGTGCTAGAGATGAAAGCTACGAGCAGTACTTC. It encodes CSARDESYEQYF. This chain connects TRBV20-1 to TRBJ2-7; D remains unclear. CDR3 length: 12 amino acids. V was clipped by 0 bases and J by 3 bases, with 6 bases between them. In germline, CDR1 is DFQATT, CDR2 SNEGSKA (reference sequence).

The V call is TRBV12-3 or TRBV12-4, the J call TRBJ2-1; no reliable D call. Trimming shortened V by 5 bases and J by 14 bases, and 16 bases separated the two germline ends. The CDR3 extends over 12 amino acids. The CDR3 region has the DNA TGTGCCAGCAGTCCGGACGCCAGCCGAAAGTTCTTC. Translating it yields CASSPDASRKFF.

V usage is TRBV29-1 and J usage is TRBJ1-2; no firm D call. The length of the CDR3 is 11 residues. The ends were cut back, 3 bases at V and 5 bases at J, with 7 bases in the middle. The V gene's germline CDR1 is SQVTM and CDR2 ANQGSEA. DNA of the CDR3: TGCAGCGTTGAGTTAAGTTATGGCTACACCTTC. It specifies CSVELSYGYTF.

This clonotype was seen at least ten times. The CDR3 coding sequence is TGCGCCAGCAGCCAAGATTTGCGCGAGCAGTACTTC. Its protein product is CASSQDLREQYF. V is TRBV4-1 and J is TRBJ2-7; D ambiguous. Germline CDR1 MGHRA, CDR2 YSYEKL. Deletions cut 0 bases from V and 6 bases from J, with 6 bases between. The CDR3 runs 12 residues.

This chain links TRBV27 with TRBJ2-5; D gene ambiguous. Germline V gene lookup returns CDR1 MNHEY and CDR2 SMNVEV (reference sequence). Trimming took off 7 bases at V and 5 bases at J, with 17 bases between the two ends. This CDR3 contains 14 residues. CDR3 residues: CASKPSLVWETQYF. The CDR3 DNA reads as TGTGCCAGCAAACCATCACTCGTTTGGGAGACCCAGTACTTC.

About this clonotype: Relative to the germline gene, one junction end is altered; a read error may explain this. This chain connects TRBV7-9 to TRBJ2-7; TRBD1 matches 9 bases. TRBJ2-5 explains the end of the DNA better; the J call may be wrong. The CDR3 sequence is 14 residues long. CDR1 SEHNR and CDR2 FQNEAQ come from the germline V gene (reference sequence). The CDR3: CARSATGGGETQYF. The CDR3 DNA follows: TGTGCCCGCAGCGCTACAGGGGGCGGGGAGACCCAGTACTTC.

V and J are TRBV28 and TRBJ2-4; TRBD1 aligns across 7 bases. V lost 7 bases to trimming and J lost 1 base; unmatched junction nucleotides: 10. The CDR3 loop spans 16 amino acids. Per the germline V gene, CDR1 is MDHEN and CDR2 is SYDVKM. This CDR3 reads CASMDSGGWAKNIQYF. In nucleotides, the CDR3 is TGTGCCAGCATGGATTCAGGGGGATGGGCCAAAAACATTCAGTACTTC.

This clonotype was seen ten or more times. The rearrangement joins TRBV12-3 or TRBV12-4 to TRBJ2-7; 7 bases match TRBD1. Losses at the gene ends were 5 bases for V and 2 bases for J; bases not matched to a gene: 6. This CDR3 has 14 amino acids. The CDR3: CASSDRDRAYEQYF. The CDR3 nucleotides are TGTGCCAGCAGTGACCGGGACAGAGCCTACGAGCAGTACTTC.

The chain couples TRBV3-1 to TRBJ2-7; D is possibly TRBD1 or TRBD2 (5 bases each). CDR3 length: 16 amino acids. V lost 1 base and J lost 2, with 15 bases in between. The germline V gene has CDR1 LGHDT and CDR2 YNNKEL (reference sequence). The DNA of the CDR3 is TGTGCCAGCAGCCAAGCGTTCCGGGGACGCCCCTACGAGCAGTACTTC. The encoded protein is CASSQAFRGRPYEQYF.

The rearrangement joins TRBV20-1 to TRBJ2-5; the D call may be TRBD1 or TRBD2 (5 bases each). V gave up 1 base and J gave up 12 bases, with 18 bases separating them. The V gene's germline CDR1 is DFQATT and CDR2 SNEGSKA (reference sequence). This CDR3 is 13 amino acids long. This CDR3 reads CSARGDSAYGEYF. For the CDR3, the DNA is TGCAGTGCTAGAGGAGACAGCGCTTACGGGGAGTACTTC.

The J gene is TRBJ2-4, the V gene TRBV5-5; possible D gene TRBD2, 6 bases. The better agreement between TRBJ2-5 and the DNA end casts doubt on the J call. The CDR3 is 16 residues long. CDR1 is SGHKS, CDR2 YYEKEE, per germline (reference sequence). CDR3 in amino acids: CASSPDPPGGVETQYF. The CDR3 DNA follows: TGTGCCAGCAGCCCAGATCCCCCCGGGGGTGTAGAGACCCAGTACTTC.

This chain links TRBV21-1 with TRBJ2-1. TRBV21-1 is reported as a pseudogene. The CDR3 totals 15 residues. In DNA form, the CDR3 reads TGTGCCAGCAAACAGAAAGGTAACTCCTACAATGAGCAGTTCTTC. Translated: CASKQKGNSYNEQFF.

This sequence joins TRBV27 and TRBJ1-5; no firm D call. CDR1 and CDR2 from the germline V gene are MNHEY and SMNVEV (reference sequence). V was trimmed by 5 bases and J by 1 base, leaving 15 bases between them. The CDR3 is 16 residues long. CDR3 residues: CASSAVFPLSNQPQHF. DNA for the CDR3: TGTGCCAGCAGTGCGGTGTTCCCATTAAGCAATCAGCCCCAGCATTTT.

This clonotype was detected only once. The V and J genes are TRBV25-1 and TRBJ2-7; 9 nucleotides line up with TRBD2. Gene TRBJ2-5 matches the end of the DNA better, so the J call may be wrong. CDR3 length: 16 amino acids. Germline V gene data show CDR1 as MGHDK and CDR2 as SYGVNS. Here the CDR3 reads CASSEFLAGVGETQYF. CDR3 DNA: TGTGCCAGCAGTGAATTTTTAGCGGGAGTAGGAGAGACCCAGTACTTC.

This clonotype was detected only a few times. This sequence joins TRBV20-1 and TRBJ2-3; D unclear. This CDR3 is built from 11 residues. The V gene lost 1 base and the J gene lost 5 bases, with 4 bases spanning the gap. The germline V gene has CDR1 DFQATT and CDR2 SNEGSKA (reference sequence). CDR3 loop: CSARARDTQYF. In DNA form, the CDR3 reads TGCAGTGCTAGAGCGAGAGATACGCAGTATTTT.

The J gene is TRBJ2-5, the V gene TRBV20-1; 8 positions match TRBD2. J was trimmed by 5 bases and V by 3 bases; bases with no gene match: 5. Germline CDR1 reads DFQATT; CDR2 reads SNEGSKA (reference sequence). The CDR3 spans 13 residues. This chain's CDR3 is CSASGRAGETQYF. The CDR3 DNA reads as TGCAGTGCTAGCGGGAGGGCCGGGGAGACCCAGTACTTC.

This clonotype has at least ten counts. The V call is TRBV7-9, the J call TRBJ1-2; D is unclear. The germline V and J ends were trimmed by 5 bases and 5 bases, with 12 bases remaining between them. CDR1 is SEHNR, CDR2 FQNEAQ, per germline (reference sequence). The CDR3 has 13 amino acids. CDR3 coding DNA: TGTGCCAGCAGCCCCGGCGGTGGTTATGGCTACACCTTC. Its protein is CASSPGGGYGYTF.

The chain carries TRBV4-1 and TRBJ2-7, with D maybe TRBD2 (6 bases). Near its end, the DNA agrees better with TRBJ2-5, so the J call may be wrong. The CDR3 length is 17 residues. Germline V gene data show CDR1 as MGHRA and CDR2 as YSYEKL. The CDR3 sequence: CASSQERGLRRVETQYF. In DNA, the CDR3 is TGCGCCAGCAGCCAAGAGAGGGGACTCCGGAGGGTAGAGACCCAGTACTTC.

The chain employs TRBV12-3 or TRBV12-4 and TRBJ2-3; D uncertain. Trimming took 4 bases from V and 8 from J, leaving 10 bases between them. This CDR3 comprises 12 residues. The CDR3 coding sequence is TGTGCCAGCAGTTCCCCCGTAAGTACGCAGTATTTT. It encodes CASSSPVSTQYF.

The V call is TRBV5-1, the J call TRBJ2-5, with D perhaps matching TRBD2 (5 bases). CDR1 and CDR2 (germline): SGHRS, YFSETQ. V gave up 2 bases and J gave up 4 bases, with 12 bases separating them. The CDR3 has 14 amino acids. CDR3 sequence (DNA): TGCGCCAGCAGCTTAACGCCTAGCCCAGAGACCCAGTACTTC. Translated, it gives CASSLTPSPETQYF.

A few counts support this clonotype. The V gene is TRBV5-5, the J gene TRBJ2-7; D not resolved. This CDR3 has 18 residues. Deletions cut 1 base from V and 0 bases from J, with 20 bases between. Per germline, CDR1 SGHKS and CDR2 YYEKEE (reference sequence). CDR3 loop: CASSLLSGVGSTSYEQYF. The CDR3 nucleotides are TGTGCCAGCAGCTTGCTGAGTGGAGTCGGATCCACCTCCTACGAGCAGTACTTC.

The chain links TRBV6-2 or TRBV6-3 to TRBJ2-3, with 8 bases fitting TRBD2. The CDR3 is made up of 13 amino acids. Germline loops: CDR1 MNHEY, CDR2 SVGEGT. The CDR3 sequence: CAEAAGGPDTQYF. As DNA, the CDR3 is TGTGCTGAGGCGGCGGGAGGCCCGGATACGCAGTATTTT.

This chain joins TRBV2 and TRBJ2-3; 8 bases map to TRBD1. Germline V gene lookup returns CDR1 SNHLY and CDR2 FYNNEI. The CDR3 loop spans 14 amino acids. Unmatched junction bases numbered 4, after V lost 7 bases and J lost 1 base. The CDR3 reads CASTEDRGTDTQYF. CDR3 DNA: TGTGCCAGCACCGAGGACAGGGGCACAGATACGCAGTATTTT.

This clonotype appeared a few times. The V call is TRBV15, the J call TRBJ2-5; D is uncertain. The CDR3 is 13 residues long. The V end was cut by 5 bases, the J end by 1 base, with 8 bases between. Germline lookup yields CDR1 LNHNV and CDR2 YYDKDF (reference sequence). The CDR3 loop reads CATSWAIQETQYF. Here the CDR3 DNA reads TGTGCCACCAGCTGGGCCATCCAAGAGACCCAGTACTTC. Based on the CDR3 plus reference TRBV15 and TRBJ2-5, the full variable domain is DAMVIQNPRYQVTQFGKPVTLSCSQTLNHNVMYWYQQKSSQAPKLLFHYYDKDFNNEADTPDNFQSRRPNTSFCFLDIRSPGLGDTAMYLCATSWAIQETQYFGPGTRLLVL.

This clonotype was seen a few times. V is TRBV27 and J is TRBJ2-1, with 8 bases fitting TRBD2. CDR3 length: 13 residues. J gave up 5 bases and V 9 bases, and 6 bases lay outside the gene matches. In germline, CDR1 is MNHEY, CDR2 SMNVEV (reference sequence). Here the CDR3 DNA reads TGTGCCAGTAGCGGGATTCCAAACAATGAGCAGTTCTTC. Protein product: CASSGIPNNEQFF.

This clonotype was detected a few times. The V gene is TRBV7-9, the J gene TRBJ1-4; 7 bases map to TRBD1. This CDR3 region has 14 residues. Germline V gene lookup returns CDR1 SEHNR and CDR2 FQNEAQ (reference sequence). V shed 5 bases and J 8 bases; nucleotides not matched to a gene: 8. The CDR3 DNA reads as TGTGCCAGCAGCCGACAGGGCCGCGGGGAAAAACTGTTTTTT. Translation: CASSRQGRGEKLFF.

Only one count was recorded for this clonotype. The chain couples TRBV6-1 to TRBJ1-4, with D perhaps TRBD1 (6 bases). CDR3 length equals 16 residues. Trimming took 5 bases from V and 6 from J, leaving 19 bases between them. Germline-derived CDR1 and CDR2 are MNHNS and SASEGT. The CDR3 bases are TGTGCCAGCAGTCGGGACATCTTTTTGAGGGATGAAAAACTGTTTTTT. As protein: CASSRDIFLRDEKLFF.